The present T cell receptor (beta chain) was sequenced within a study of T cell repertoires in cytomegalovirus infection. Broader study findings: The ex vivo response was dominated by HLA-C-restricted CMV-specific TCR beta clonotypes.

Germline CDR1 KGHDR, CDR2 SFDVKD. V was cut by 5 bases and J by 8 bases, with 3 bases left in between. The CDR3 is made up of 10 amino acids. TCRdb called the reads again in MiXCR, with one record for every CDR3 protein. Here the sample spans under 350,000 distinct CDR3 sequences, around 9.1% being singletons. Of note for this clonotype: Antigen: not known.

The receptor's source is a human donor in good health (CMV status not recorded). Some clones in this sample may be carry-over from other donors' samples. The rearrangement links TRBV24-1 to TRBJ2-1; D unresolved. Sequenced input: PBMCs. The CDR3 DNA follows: TGTGCCACCAGTGTACATGAGCAGTTCTTC. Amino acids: CATSVHEQFF.